Following are 7 T cell receptor beta chains from one sample sequenced in a study of neoadjuvant anti-PD-1 for oral cavity cancer. Time point denoted: after neoadjuvant nivolumab, at surgical resection. Method: immunoSEQ multiplex PCR; TCRdb's copy keeps in-frame clones and lacks some. The data hold about 15,000 clones, with roughly 40% observed a single time. Sequencing used tumor tissue, obtained after nivolumab (anti-PD-1) treatment. The source is a person between 35 and 79 years old with oral cavity squamous cell carcinoma.

This clone occurred a few times. V gene TRBV23-1 combines with J gene TRBJ2-3; D may be TRBD2 (5 bases). TRBV23-1 is an ORF, with its function uncertain. The CDR3 runs 19 residues. With 1 base removed from V and 2 bases from J, the gap between germline ends came to 22 bases. CDR3 region: CASSQYSSRSGCATDTQYF. The CDR3 DNA sequence: TGCGCCAGCAGTCAATACTCGTCGCGGAGCGGATGTGCCACAGATACGCAGTATTTT.

This sequence joins TRBV5-1 and TRBJ2-5, with D hard to call. The CDR3 is made up of 14 amino acids. The germline gives CDR1 SGHRS, CDR2 YFSETQ. V gave up 4 bases and J gave up 4 bases, with 14 bases separating them. The DNA of the CDR3 is TGCGCCAGCAGCCCATTTCTGGAAGGAGAGACCCAGTACTTC. It encodes CASSPFLEGETQYF.

The rearrangement uses TRBV7-6 and TRBJ2-5; 10 bases map to TRBD2. The germline V gene encodes CDR1 SGHVS and CDR2 FNYEAQ. With V trimmed by 1 base and J by 0 bases, 5 bases remained unmatched. The CDR3 length is 17 residues. The CDR3 region has the DNA TGTGCCAGCAGCTTAGATACTAGCGGGGCGTACCAAGAGACCCAGTACTTC. This translates into CASSLDTSGAYQETQYF.

The rearrangement uses TRBV9 and TRBJ2-3, with D possibly TRBD2 on 6 matching bases. This CDR3 contains 16 residues. Trimming pared 0 bases from V and 2 bases from J, leaving 13 bases between. Germline V gene data show CDR1 as SGDLS and CDR2 as YYNGEE. The CDR3 DNA is TGTGCCAGCAGCGTAGGAGGCGGGGAGACCACAGATACGCAGTATTTT. Translation gives CASSVGGGETTDTQYF.

This clone was counted a single time. This sample also contains other DNA sequences that code for the same CDR3. The V and J genes are TRBV4-3 and TRBJ1-1; tentative D call: TRBD1 (6 bases). The CDR3 spans 14 residues. Germline CDR1 and CDR2: LGHNA and YSLEER. Trimming removed 0 bases from V and 5 bases from J, with 10 bases in between. In nucleotides, the CDR3 is TGCGCCAGCAGCCAAGATCGAGGGGGTACTGAAGCTTTCTTT. Translating gives CASSQDRGGTEAFF.

This clone has only a few counts. This chain connects TRBV18 to TRBJ1-5; 9 bases match TRBD1. The CDR3 spans 15 residues. In germline, CDR1 is KGHSH, CDR2 LQKENI. The V segment lost 3 bases and the J segment 5 bases; nucleotides outside the gene matches: 5. CDR3 sequence: CASSPSTGGYQPQHF. In DNA form, the CDR3 reads TGTGCCAGCTCACCTTCGACAGGGGGTTATCAGCCCCAGCATTTT.

The chain links TRBV2 to TRBJ2-7, with 9 bases identical to TRBD1. V lost 6 bases, J lost 5 bases, and 11 bases stayed unmatched. CDR3 length: 15 amino acids. Per germline, CDR1 SNHLY and CDR2 FYNNEI. Here the CDR3 DNA reads TGTGCCAGCAGGATCGTGGGACAGGGTATGGACGAGCAGTACTTC. Amino acid sequence: CASRIVGQGMDEQYF.